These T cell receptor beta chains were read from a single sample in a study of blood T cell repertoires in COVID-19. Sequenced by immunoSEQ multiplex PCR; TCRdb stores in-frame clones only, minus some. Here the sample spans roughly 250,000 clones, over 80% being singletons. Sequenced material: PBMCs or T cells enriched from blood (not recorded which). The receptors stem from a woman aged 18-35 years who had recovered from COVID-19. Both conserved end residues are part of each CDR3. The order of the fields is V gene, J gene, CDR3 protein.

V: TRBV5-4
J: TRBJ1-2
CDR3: CASSSAGDYGYTF

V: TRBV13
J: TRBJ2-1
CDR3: CASSWTSGNNEQFF

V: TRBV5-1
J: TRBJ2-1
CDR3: CASSLSTGTSGIYEQFF

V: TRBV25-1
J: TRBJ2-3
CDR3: CASSEGGQDTQYF

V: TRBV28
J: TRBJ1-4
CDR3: CASSLLEKLFF

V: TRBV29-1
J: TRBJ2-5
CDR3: CSVEEAVSGAETQYF

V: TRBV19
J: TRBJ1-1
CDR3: CASSQRGLNTEAFF

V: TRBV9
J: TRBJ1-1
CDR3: CASSPRDRFNPNTEAFF

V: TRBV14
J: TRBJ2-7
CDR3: CASSQDSRYEQYF

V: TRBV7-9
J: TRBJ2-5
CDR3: CASSRSGETQYF

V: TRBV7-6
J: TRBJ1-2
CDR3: CASSPGLLGTYGYTF

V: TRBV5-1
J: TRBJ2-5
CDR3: CASSFMGDSRGAETQYF

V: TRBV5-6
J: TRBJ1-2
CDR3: CASSLELNYGYTF

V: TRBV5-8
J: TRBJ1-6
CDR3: CASKPPGFSPLHF

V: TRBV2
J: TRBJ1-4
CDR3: CASRDTFPNEKLFF

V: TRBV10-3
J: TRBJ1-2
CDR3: CAISEGTGGRIYGYTF

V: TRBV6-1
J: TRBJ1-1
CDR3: CASSERSDMNTEAFF

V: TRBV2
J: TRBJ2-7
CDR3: CASSEFQGRDREQYF

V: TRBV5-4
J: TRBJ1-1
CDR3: CASSLGQRNTEAFF

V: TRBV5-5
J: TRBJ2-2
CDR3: CASSLTQEANTGELFF

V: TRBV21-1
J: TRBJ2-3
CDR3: CASSNNGRSNTDTQYF

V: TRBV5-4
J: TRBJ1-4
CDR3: CASSLDQGAREKLFF

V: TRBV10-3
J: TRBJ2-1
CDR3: CAISLVRDSEQFF

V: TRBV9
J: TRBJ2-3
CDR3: CASSASGGALGDTQYF

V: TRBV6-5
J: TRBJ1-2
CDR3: CASRGTVANYGYTF

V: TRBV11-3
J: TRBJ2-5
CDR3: CASSLVSVETQYF

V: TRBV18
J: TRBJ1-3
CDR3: CASSPVQGGISGNTIYF